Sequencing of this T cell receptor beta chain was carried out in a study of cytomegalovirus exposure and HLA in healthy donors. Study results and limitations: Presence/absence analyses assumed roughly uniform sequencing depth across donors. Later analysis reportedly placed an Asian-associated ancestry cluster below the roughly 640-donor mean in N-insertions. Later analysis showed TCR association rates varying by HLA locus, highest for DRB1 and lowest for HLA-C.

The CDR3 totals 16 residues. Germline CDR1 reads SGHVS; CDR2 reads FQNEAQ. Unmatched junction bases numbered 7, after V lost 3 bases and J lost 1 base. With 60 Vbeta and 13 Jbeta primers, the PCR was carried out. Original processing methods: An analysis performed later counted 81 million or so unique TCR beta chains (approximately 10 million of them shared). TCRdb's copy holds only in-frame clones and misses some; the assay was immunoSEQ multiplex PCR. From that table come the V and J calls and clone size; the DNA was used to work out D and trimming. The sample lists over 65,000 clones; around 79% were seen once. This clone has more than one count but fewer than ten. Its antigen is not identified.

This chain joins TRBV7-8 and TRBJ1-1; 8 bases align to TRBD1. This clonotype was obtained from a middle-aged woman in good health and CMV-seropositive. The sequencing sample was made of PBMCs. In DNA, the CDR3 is TGTGCCAGCAGCTTTCAAACTGGACAGGGGAACACTGAAGCTTTCTTT. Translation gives CASSFQTGQGNTEAFF. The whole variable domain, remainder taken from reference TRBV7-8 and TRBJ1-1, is GAGVSQSPRYKVAKRGQDVALRCDPISGHVSLFWYQQALGQGPEFLTYFQNEAQLDKSGLPSDRFFAERPEGSVSTLKIQRTQQEDSAVYLCASSFQTGQGNTEAFFGQGTRLTVV.